Below, 27 T cell receptor beta chains from the same sample are listed, as sequenced in a study of cytomegalovirus exposure and HLA in healthy donors. The PCR was carried out with 60 Vbeta primers and 13 Jbeta primers. Sequencing used immunoSEQ multiplex PCR; TCRdb keeps in-frame clones, though not all of them. The table has about 98,000 clones, about 81% seen once. Sequencing was carried out using PBMCs. These receptors were taken from a man aged 35-49 years in good health and CMV-seronegative.

The CDR3 nucleotides read TGTGCCAGCAGTGAACAGGAAAGGGAGACCCAGTACTTC. Its translation is CASSEQERETQYF. This chain joins TRBV25-1 and TRBJ2-5, with D unresolved. CDR1 is MGHDK and CDR2 is SYGVNS in the germline V gene. Trimming removed 2 bases from V and 5 bases from J, with 9 bases in between. The CDR3 extends over 13 amino acids. Drawing the rest from reference TRBV25-1 and TRBJ2-5, the complete variable domain is EADIYQTPRYLVIGTGKKITLECSQTMGHDKMYWYQQDPGMELHLIHYSYGVNSTEKGDLSSESTVSRIRTEHFPLTLESARPSHTSQYLCASSEQERETQYFGPGTRLLVL.

This chain joins TRBV7-8 and TRBJ1-2; 7 bases match TRBD1. V shed 6 bases and J 8 bases; nucleotides not matched to a gene: 12. The length of the CDR3 is 14 residues. The germline CDR1 and CDR2 sequences are SGHVS and FQNEAQ. The CDR3 nucleotides are TGTGCCAGCAGAACTGGGACAGCGTCTCAGGGCTACACCTTC. This codes for CASRTGTASQGYTF.

The chain couples TRBV11-2 to TRBJ2-3, with TRBD1 matching 10 bases. The J segment lost 6 bases and the V segment lost 1 base, leaving 7 bases of the junction unmatched. Germline V gives CDR1 SGHAT, CDR2 FQNNGV. The CDR3 loop spans 16 amino acids. The CDR3 DNA reads as TGTGCCAGCAGCTTAGCGGGACAGGGGACAGGTGATACGCAGTATTTT. This translates into CASSLAGQGTGDTQYF.

The V and J genes are TRBV25-1 and TRBJ1-4; 8 bases align to TRBD1. The germline V gene encodes CDR1 MGHDK and CDR2 SYGVNS. V was clipped by 3 bases and J by 7 bases; unmatched bases: 7. The CDR3 runs 15 residues. The CDR3 nucleotides read TGTGCCAGCAGTGATCGTCAGGGGGCGGGTGAAAAACTGTTTTTT. Translating it yields CASSDRQGAGEKLFF.

This chain uses TRBV5-8 with TRBJ2-1; the match to TRBD1 covers 8 bases. Germline lookup yields CDR1 SGHTS and CDR2 YDEGEE. J gave up 10 bases and V 2 bases, and 14 bases lay outside the gene matches. The CDR3 contains 16 residues. This chain's CDR3 is CASSFPGTGPGGEQFF. CDR3 bases: TGTGCCAGCAGCTTTCCCGGGACAGGCCCCGGTGGGGAGCAGTTCTTC.

This sequence joins TRBV29-1 and TRBJ2-1; 7 nucleotides align to TRBD1. CDR1 is SQVTM and CDR2 is ANQGSEA in the germline V gene. V lost 7 bases, J lost 6 bases, and 12 bases stayed unmatched. This CDR3 spans 14 amino acids. CDR3 loop: CSALGQTSSNEQFF. The CDR3 DNA reads TGCAGCGCTTTGGGACAGACTTCTTCCAATGAGCAGTTCTTC.

CDR3 protein: CASRRTGLSAETQYF. The CDR3 DNA sequence: TGTGCCAGCAGGCGGACAGGGTTATCCGCAGAGACCCAGTACTTC. This sequence joins TRBV6-6 and TRBJ2-5; 8 nucleotides line up with TRBD1. Germline V gene data show CDR1 as MNHNY and CDR2 as SVGAGI (reference sequence). The trim removed 6 bases at V and 4 bases at J, leaving 10 bases unmatched. The CDR3 spans 15 residues.

The chain couples TRBV15 to TRBJ1-5; D remains unclear. The V and J ends lost 7 bases and 8 bases respectively, with 18 bases between them. Germline V gene data show CDR1 as LNHNV and CDR2 as YYDKDF (reference sequence). The CDR3 consists of 14 residues. The chain's CDR3 is CATKTAEGGEPQHF. The CDR3 nucleotides are TGTGCCACCAAAACGGCGGAGGGCGGGGAGCCCCAGCATTTT.

This clone was found once. The chain uses TRBV2 and TRBJ1-2; a weak D match, TRBD1 (6 bases). Germline V gene sequence: CDR1 SNHLY, CDR2 FYNNEI. V lost 5 bases, J lost 4 bases, and 14 bases lay in between. The CDR3 has 14 amino acids. Written as DNA, the CDR3 is TGTGCCAGCAGTCCGGACAGAGATTCCTATGGCTACACCTTC. Amino acid sequence: CASSPDRDSYGYTF.

This clone occurred once. Mismatch with germline at one junction end may stem from a read error. This chain links TRBV6-4 with TRBJ2-1, with TRBD2 matching over 10 bases. Looked up from germline, CDR1 is MRHNA and CDR2 is SNTAGT. The CDR3 has 17 residues. Here the CDR3 DNA reads TGTGCCAGCAGTTACTCTAGCGGGGGAAGCTCCTACAATGAGCAGTTCTTC. It specifies CASSYSSGGSSYNEQFF.

This chain links TRBV7-6 with TRBJ1-4; weak D call: TRBD1 (5 bases). The germline V gene has CDR1 SGHVS and CDR2 FNYEAQ. V dropped 6 bases and J dropped 8 bases, with 19 bases sitting between them. CDR3 length equals 15 residues. CDR3 DNA sequence: TGTGCCAGCAGGCGGGAGCTTAGACCAGGGGAAAAACTGTTTTTT. This translates into CASRRELRPGEKLFF. Filled out from reference TRBV7-6 and TRBJ1-4, the complete variable domain reads GAGVSQSPRYKVTKRGQDVALRCDPISGHVSLYWYRQALGQGPEFLTYFNYEAQQDKSGLPNDRFSAERPEGSISTLTIQRTEQRDSAMYRCASRRELRPGEKLFFGSGTQLSVL.

This CDR3 reads CASSILLSQPQHF. CDR3 in DNA: TGTGCCAGTAGTATCTTATTGAGTCAGCCCCAGCATTTT. The chain couples TRBV19 to TRBJ1-5; D not certain. The CDR3 runs to 13 residues. V was trimmed by 3 bases and J by 6 bases, leaving 9 bases between them. In germline, CDR1 is LNHDA, CDR2 SQIVND (reference sequence).

This clone was detected once. This chain uses TRBV6-1 with TRBJ1-6, with D possibly matching TRBD1 (5 bases). Trimming pared 8 bases from V and 8 bases from J, leaving 16 bases between. This CDR3 is built from 14 residues. Germline assignment: CDR1 MNHNS and CDR2 SASEGT. CDR3 sequence (DNA): TGTGCCAGCTGGATCAGGGCCCGGCATTCACCCCTCCACTTT. This codes for CASWIRARHSPLHF.

In its sample, this clone was seen a few times. The J gene is TRBJ1-3, the V gene TRBV29-1, with 8 positions matching TRBD1. With 7 bases clipped from V and 5 bases from J, the junction kept 7 bases outside the gene matches. Germline V gene data show CDR1 as SQVTM and CDR2 as ANQGSEA. This CDR3 comprises 13 residues. The CDR3 reads CSAVQGGRNTIYF. The DNA of the CDR3 is TGCAGCGCCGTACAGGGGGGACGAAACACCATATATTTT.

The chain joins TRBV27 to TRBJ2-1; 16 nucleotides agree with TRBD2. From germline, CDR1 is MNHEY and CDR2 SMNVEV (reference sequence). V gave up 4 bases and J gave up 0 bases; unmatched junction bases: 3. CDR3 length: 18 residues. The CDR3: CASSSGLAGGSSYNEQFF. DNA of the CDR3: TGTGCCAGCAGTTCGGGACTAGCGGGGGGGAGCTCCTACAATGAGCAGTTCTTC.

The chain uses TRBV5-5 and TRBJ1-1; 8 bases map to TRBD1. The CDR3 totals 15 residues. V gave up 4 bases and J gave up 4 bases; unmatched junction bases: 9. The V gene's germline CDR1 is SGHKS and CDR2 YYEKEE (reference sequence). The CDR3 region has the DNA TGTGCCAGCAGCGCTGGACAGGGCCTGAGCACTGAAGCTTTCTTT. It codes for CASSAGQGLSTEAFF.

The V gene is TRBV5-4, the J gene TRBJ1-5; 7 nucleotides align to TRBD1. Trimming took 6 bases from V and 6 from J; bases not matched to a gene: 12. CDR3 size: 15 residues. Germline V gene sequence: CDR1 SGHNT, CDR2 YYREEE (reference sequence). The CDR3 region has the DNA TGTGCCAGCACCGACGATCCAACAGGGGTTCAGCCCCAGCATTTT. Translating it yields CASTDDPTGVQPQHF.

The V gene is TRBV27, the J gene TRBJ1-2; perhaps TRBD1 as D (6 bases). Germline V gives CDR1 MNHEY, CDR2 SMNVEV (reference sequence). The V end lost 5 bases, the J end lost 7 bases, and 20 bases lay between the germline ends. The CDR3 runs 15 residues. The CDR3 bases are TGTGCCAGCAGTCCCAACCGTCAGGGGTCTGGTGGCTACACCTTC. Amino acids: CASSPNRQGSGGYTF.

This chain joins TRBV7-9 and TRBJ2-7; 10 nucleotides agree with TRBD1. CDR3 length: 18 amino acids. V lost 5 bases to trimming and J lost 0 bases; unmatched junction nucleotides: 13. CDR1 is SEHNR, CDR2 FQNEAQ, per germline (reference sequence). The CDR3 loop reads CASSALPSGQGHSYEQYF. The CDR3 bases are TGTGCCAGCAGCGCCCTCCCTTCGGGACAGGGGCACTCCTACGAGCAGTACTTC.

The gene calls are TRBV5-5 and TRBJ1-2; 8 nucleotides line up with TRBD1. Germline CDR1 and CDR2: SGHKS and YYEKEE (reference sequence). The CDR3 covers 15 residues. The ends lost 4 bases at V and 6 bases at J; junction bases unmatched: 11. This chain's CDR3 is CASSETLTGADGYTF. DNA of the CDR3: TGTGCCAGCAGCGAGACCCTGACAGGGGCTGATGGCTACACCTTC. The full variable domain, with the rest looked up from reference TRBV5-5 and TRBJ1-2, is DAGVTQSPTHLIKTRGQQVTLRCSPISGHKSVSWYQQVLGQGPQFIFQYYEKEERGRGNFPDRFSARQFPNYSSELNVNALLLGDSALYLCASSETLTGADGYTFGSGTRLTVV.

This chain connects TRBV7-7 to TRBJ2-1; 8 bases are a match to TRBD1. Germline CDR1 SSHAT, CDR2 FNYEAQ (reference sequence). The CDR3 loop spans 15 amino acids. With 5 bases clipped from V and 4 bases from J, the junction kept 7 bases outside the gene matches. CDR3: CASSRPRQGYNEQFF. CDR3 in DNA: TGTGCCAGCAGCCGACCCAGACAGGGGTACAATGAGCAGTTCTTC.

This rearrangement joins TRBV7-9 to TRBJ1-4, with D maybe TRBD1 (6 bases). Germline V gene sequence: CDR1 SEHNR, CDR2 FQNEAQ (reference sequence). This CDR3 region has 16 residues. With 5 bases removed from V and 4 bases from J, the gap between germline ends came to 17 bases. The CDR3 loop reads CASSRRQAPRNEKLFF. For the CDR3, the DNA is TGTGCCAGCAGCAGACGACAGGCACCGCGTAATGAAAAACTGTTTTTT.

The chain is built from TRBV6-1 and TRBJ1-5; D is undetermined. The CDR3 runs to 14 residues. Trimming removed 1 base from V and 4 bases from J, with 8 bases in between. Germline loops: CDR1 MNHNS, CDR2 SASEGT. CDR3 coding DNA: TGTGCCAGCAGTGAAGTCGTCGCGAATCAGCCCCAGCATTTT. As protein: CASSEVVANQPQHF.

The V and J genes are TRBV28 and TRBJ1-1; D gene ambiguous. The CDR3 totals 13 residues. V lost 5 bases and J lost 2, with 9 bases in between. Looked up from germline, CDR1 is MDHEN and CDR2 is SYDVKM. Here the CDR3 DNA reads TGTGCCAGCAGTGCCGGGAGAAACACTGAAGCTTTCTTT. Protein product: CASSAGRNTEAFF.

This chain connects TRBV7-2 to TRBJ2-7, with TRBD2 identical over 8 bases. The length of the CDR3 is 15 residues. After removal of 1 base from V and 2 bases from J, the junction contained 4 bases not matched to a gene. Germline CDR1 SGHTA, CDR2 FQGNSA. CDR3 in DNA: TGTGCCAGCAGCTTAGTATCCGGGGGGGCCTACGAGCAGTACTTC. Encoded protein: CASSLVSGGAYEQYF.

The gene calls are TRBV11-2 and TRBJ2-7; tentatively, D is TRBD2 (7 bases). Germline loops: CDR1 SGHAT, CDR2 FQNNGV. The CDR3 spans 13 residues. Trimming cost V 4 bases and J 7 bases, with 14 bases left between them. For the CDR3, the DNA is TGTGCCAGCAGCTCGGGGGGCCTTCGGGAGCAGTACTTC. This gives the protein CASSSGGLREQYF. The complete variable domain, with remaining parts taken from reference TRBV11-2 and TRBJ2-7, reads EAGVAQSPRYKIIEKRQSVAFWCNPISGHATLYWYQQILGQGPKLLIQFQNNGVVDDSQLPKDRFSAERLKGVDSTLKIQPAKLEDSAVYLCASSSGGLREQYFGPGTRLTVT.

This clone was picked up one time. The rearrangement links TRBV28 to TRBJ2-2; 10 bases are shared with TRBD1. V shed 2 bases, J shed 5 bases, and the junction held 2 bases outside the gene matches. Germline assignment: CDR1 MDHEN and CDR2 SYDVKM. The CDR3 runs 15 residues. The CDR3 bases are TGTGCCAGCAGTTTACAGGACAGGGGGACCGGGGAGCTGTTTTTT. Amino acids: CASSLQDRGTGELFF.